The T cell receptor beta chain under discussion was sequenced for a study of Ad26.COV2.S vaccination and SARS-CoV-2 variants listed by TCRdb under 2021. Broadly, across the study: Donors in the vaccine arm were drawn from COV1001, a multicentre, randomized, double-blind, placebo-controlled phase I-IIa trial testing Ad26.COV2.S in healthy adults. Ad26.COV2.S was administered intramuscularly at a dose of 5x10^10 or 1x10^11 viral particles, either as one shot or as two shots given 56 days apart. TCRbeta repertoire sequencing served as the tool for gauging how specific and how broad the SARS-CoV-2-reactive T cell receptors were following Ad26.COV2.S vaccination. The TCR-sequenced set comprised about 32 samples: around 20 Ad26.COV2.S vaccine recipients, 5 placebo recipients and 8 SARS-CoV-2 convalescent individuals. Trial participants were randomized into five groups of five, in which low-dose or high-dose Ad26.COV2.S was given once or twice, or placebo was given on both occasions. Investigators remained blinded to trial group allocation during experiments and outcome assessment.

Study-wide findings and limitations: After vaccination, spike-specific CD8+ and CD4+ T cell responses were reported to show substantial breadth. The study was not powered for comparison of responses between vaccine doses or regimens. Non-spike TCR breadth was comparable between vaccine and placebo recipients, consistent with the vaccine containing only spike. Spike-specific TCR breadth was higher in Ad26.COV2.S recipients than in placebo recipients (P = 0.0014). According to the authors, total T cell responses may have been underestimated by the TCR breadth and depth analyses.

The immunoSEQ Assay was the method used to sequence TCRbeta CDR3 regions. After extraction, genomic DNA underwent amplification by bias-controlled multiplex PCR, followed by high-throughput sequencing. In the authors' own workflow: To quantify the absolute abundance of every unique TCRbeta CDR3 region, sequences were collapsed and filtered. Usable DNA was measured by amplifying reference genes present in all nucleated cells, and TCRbeta template counts were normalized to that usable DNA to estimate T cell fraction. Repertoire TCRs were annotated as SARS-CoV-2-specific when V gene, CDR3 amino acid sequence and J gene were exactly matched to a known reactive TCR set. The reference SARS-CoV-2 TCR set was derived from MIRA and filtered for enrichment in COVID-19-positive ImmuneCODE repertoires, a step that removed public or cross-reactive TCRs. Using the MIRA antigens, annotated TCRs were further analysed by specific ORF or by position within an ORF. Depth was the summed frequency of annotated unique rearrangements, while breadth was defined as annotated unique rearrangements over total unique productive rearrangements. TCR breadth was compared between groups using two-sided Wilcoxon rank-sum tests. In TCRdb, the immuneACCESS table is reduced to in-frame sequences with V and J assigned. These tables do not hold every clone; where another copy was compared, an unresolved V gene accounts for under half, and the others remain unexplained. V and J calls and clone size are given by that table; D and trimming were obtained from the DNA. This sample has hundreds of thousands of clones in its table, and 88% of those were observed once. The ten largest clones capture 6.4% of the sample.

The treatment or condition label on this specimen signifies: about 20 received Ad26.COV2.S at low or high dose, single or two shots; 5 received placebo; per-sample allocation not given. Repertoires of vaccine and placebo recipients were sequenced from samples taken on day 63 after the first injection. Between 29 July and 7 August 2020, Cohort 1b enrolled about 27 adults aged 18-55 years at one site in Boston, USA. Ad26.COV2.S was a replication-incompetent adenovirus type 26 vector expressing a prefusion-stabilized SARS-CoV-2 spike protein from the original Wuhan strain. As regards this clone: Its antigen is unknown. The record has no base qualities; no much larger clone is one base away.

Its CDR3 holds 12 amino acids, cysteine through phenylalanine. Kept here is only the CDR3 DNA, which spans 36 bases and is read in frame from base 1. V sheds 6 bases and J sheds 5 bases, leaving 11 bases between their ends. The germline V gene gives CDR1 as SGHNT and CDR2 as YENEEA. This chain is built from TRBV11-3 and TRBJ2-7, with TRBD1 perhaps the D gene, on 5 matching bases. The sample here was peripheral blood, taken in a trial of Ad26.COV2.S vaccine versus placebo. This clonotype originated in a person between 18 and 59 years old who received the Ad26.COV2.S COVID-19 vaccine or a placebo. The CDR3 protein sequence reads: CASSLPGNEQYF. Read as DNA, the sequence is TGTGCCAGCAGTCTACCAGGGAACGAGCAGTACTTC.